The clone carrying this TCR beta chain came up many times. This CDR3 region has 12 residues. V was trimmed by 5 bases and J by 3 bases, leaving 5 bases between them. Unique molecular identifiers featured in how the TCRbeta library was prepared. MiXCR, run by TCRdb on the PCR reads, gives a single entry per CDR3 protein. The repertoire consists of roughly 120,000 distinct CDR3 sequences, with 10% occurring once and the leading ten covering approximately 7.9%. The sample comes from a study of T-cell reconstitution after alpha-beta-depleted transplantation in children. The chain links TRBV12-3 or TRBV12-4 to TRBJ1-3; D is unclear. This clonotype originated in a human donor who donated a stem cell graft to a child with acute lymphoblastic leukemia. This sample comprised PBMCs from the stem cell graft donor, obtained from the stem cell graft. The CDR3, as DNA: TGTGCCAGCAGTCCGATTGGAAACACCATATATTTT. Protein sequence: CASSPIGNTIYF.